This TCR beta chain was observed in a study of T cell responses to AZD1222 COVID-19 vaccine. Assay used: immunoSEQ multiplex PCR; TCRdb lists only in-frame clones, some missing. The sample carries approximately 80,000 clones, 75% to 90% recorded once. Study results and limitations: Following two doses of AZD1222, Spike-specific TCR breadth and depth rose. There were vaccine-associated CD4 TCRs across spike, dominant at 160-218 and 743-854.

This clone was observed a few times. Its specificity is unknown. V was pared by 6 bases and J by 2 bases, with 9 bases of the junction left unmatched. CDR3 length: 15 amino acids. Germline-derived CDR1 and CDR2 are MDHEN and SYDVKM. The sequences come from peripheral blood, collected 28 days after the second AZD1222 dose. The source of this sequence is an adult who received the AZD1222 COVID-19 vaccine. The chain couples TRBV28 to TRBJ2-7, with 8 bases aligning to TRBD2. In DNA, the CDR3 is TGTGCCAGCAGCCCTATCGGACTAGCCACCTACGAGCAGTACTTC. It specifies CASSPIGLATYEQYF.